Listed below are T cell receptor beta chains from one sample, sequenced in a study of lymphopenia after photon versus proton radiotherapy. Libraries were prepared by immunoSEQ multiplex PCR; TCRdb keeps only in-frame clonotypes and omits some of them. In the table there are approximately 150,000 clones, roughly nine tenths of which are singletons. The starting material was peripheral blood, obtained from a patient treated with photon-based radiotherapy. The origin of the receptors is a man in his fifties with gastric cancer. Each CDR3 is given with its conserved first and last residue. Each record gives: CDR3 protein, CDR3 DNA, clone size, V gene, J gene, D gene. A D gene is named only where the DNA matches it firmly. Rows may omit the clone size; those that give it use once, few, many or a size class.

CDR3 protein: CASSLLGTSGSNEQFF
CDR3 DNA: TGTGCCAGCTCACTTCTGGGGACTAGCGGGAGTAATGAGCAGTTCTTC
clone size: NA
V gene: TRBV18
J gene: TRBJ2-1
D gene: TRBD2

CDR3 protein: CASSRLAGGWGEQYF
CDR3 DNA: TGTGCCAGCAGCCGACTAGCGGGAGGGTGGGGCGAGCAGTACTTC
clone size: NA
V gene: TRBV7-2
J gene: TRBJ2-7
D gene: TRBD2

CDR3 protein: CATSSHTGDTRYNEQFF
CDR3 DNA: TGTGCCACCAGCTCTCATACAGGGGATACTCGGTACAATGAGCAGTTCTTC
clone size: NA
V gene: TRBV15
J gene: TRBJ2-1
D gene: TRBD1

CDR3 protein: CASSPIWSRRSYEQYF
CDR3 DNA: TGTGCCAGCAGCCCGATCTGGTCCCGTCGGTCCTACGAGCAGTACTTC
clone size: NA
V gene: TRBV7-8
J gene: TRBJ2-7
D gene: NA

CDR3 protein: CASSEGGSQETQYF
CDR3 DNA: TGTGCCAGCAGTGAAGGCGGAAGCCAAGAGACCCAGTACTTC
clone size: NA
V gene: TRBV2
J gene: TRBJ2-5
D gene: NA

CDR3 protein: CATSRTGSGANVLTF
CDR3 DNA: TGTGCCACCAGTCGGACGGGCTCTGGGGCCAACGTCCTGACTTTC
clone size: NA
V gene: TRBV15
J gene: TRBJ2-6
D gene: NA

CDR3 protein: CAWGQSRDTEAFF
CDR3 DNA: TGTGCCTGGGGTCAATCAAGGGACACTGAAGCTTTCTTT
clone size: NA
V gene: TRBV30
J gene: TRBJ1-1
D gene: NA

CDR3 protein: CASSQEQDLEYEQYF
CDR3 DNA: TGCGCCAGCAGCCAAGAACAGGACCTTGAGTACGAGCAGTACTTC
clone size: many
V gene: TRBV4-1
J gene: TRBJ2-7
D gene: NA

CDR3 protein: CATQRGAGGELFF
CDR3 DNA: TGTGCCACCCAGAGGGGAGCGGGCGGGGAGCTGTTTTTT
clone size: NA
V gene: TRBV9
J gene: TRBJ2-2
D gene: NA

CDR3 protein: CASSWGASVTYEQYF
CDR3 DNA: TGCGCCAGCAGCTGGGGGGCTAGCGTAACCTACGAGCAGTACTTC
clone size: once
V gene: TRBV5-1
J gene: TRBJ2-7
D gene: NA

CDR3 protein: CASGLKGANVLTF
CDR3 DNA: TGTGCCAGTGGCCTTAAGGGGGCCAACGTCCTGACTTTC
clone size: NA
V gene: TRBV19
J gene: TRBJ2-6
D gene: NA

CDR3 protein: CASSRASINTGELFF
CDR3 DNA: TGCGCCAGCAGCCGCGCTAGCATCAACACCGGGGAGCTGTTTTTT
clone size: NA
V gene: TRBV10-2
J gene: TRBJ2-2
D gene: NA

CDR3 protein: CASSLSPGGETQYF
CDR3 DNA: TGTGCCAGCAGCTTAAGTCCCGGAGGAGAGACCCAGTACTTC
clone size: NA
V gene: TRBV7-2
J gene: TRBJ2-5
D gene: NA

CDR3 protein: CASSSGRITPYEQYF
CDR3 DNA: TGTGCCAGCAGCTCAGGGCGGATTACCCCCTACGAGCAGTACTTC
clone size: NA
V gene: TRBV7-8
J gene: TRBJ2-7
D gene: NA

CDR3 protein: CSVEGGPDGTDTQYF
CDR3 DNA: TGCAGCGTTGAGGGCGGGCCAGATGGCACAGATACGCAGTATTTT
clone size: NA
V gene: TRBV29-1
J gene: TRBJ2-3
D gene: NA

CDR3 protein: CASSAEDVGTYEQYF
CDR3 DNA: TGTGCCAGCAGCGCAGAGGACGTGGGGACCTACGAGCAGTACTTC
clone size: NA
V gene: TRBV9
J gene: TRBJ2-7
D gene: NA

CDR3 protein: CASSQGETSRFYEQYF
CDR3 DNA: TGTGCCAGCAGCCAAGGAGAGACCAGTCGCTTCTACGAGCAGTACTTC
clone size: NA
V gene: TRBV14
J gene: TRBJ2-7
D gene: NA

CDR3 protein: CASSLGGTGSYEQYF
CDR3 DNA: TGTGCCAGCAGTTTAGGGGGGACAGGGTCCTACGAGCAGTACTTC
clone size: NA
V gene: TRBV28
J gene: TRBJ2-7
D gene: TRBD1

CDR3 protein: CASSQDPPRGRRQETQYF
CDR3 DNA: TGCGCCAGCAGCCAAGATCCCCCCAGGGGAAGGCGGCAAGAGACCCAGTACTTC
clone size: NA
V gene: TRBV4-3
J gene: TRBJ2-5
D gene: NA